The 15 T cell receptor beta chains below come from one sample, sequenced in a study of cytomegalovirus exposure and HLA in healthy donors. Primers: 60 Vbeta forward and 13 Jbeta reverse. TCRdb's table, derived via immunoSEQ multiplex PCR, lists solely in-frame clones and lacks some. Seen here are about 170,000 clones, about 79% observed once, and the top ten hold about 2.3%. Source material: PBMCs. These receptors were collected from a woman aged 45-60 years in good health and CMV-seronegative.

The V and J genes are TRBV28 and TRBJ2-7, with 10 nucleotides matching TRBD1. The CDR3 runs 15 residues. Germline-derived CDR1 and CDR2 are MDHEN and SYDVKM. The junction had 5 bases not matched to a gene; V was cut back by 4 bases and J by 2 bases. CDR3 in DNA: TGTGCCAGCAGTTCATTCGGGACAGGGGCCTACGAGCAGTACTTC. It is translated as CASSSFGTGAYEQYF.

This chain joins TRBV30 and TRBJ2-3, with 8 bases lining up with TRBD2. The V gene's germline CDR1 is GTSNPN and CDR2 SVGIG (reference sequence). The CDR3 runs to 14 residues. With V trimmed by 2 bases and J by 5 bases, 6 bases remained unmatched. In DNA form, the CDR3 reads TGTGCCTGGAGTACGGGACTAGTTATAGATACGCAGTATTTT. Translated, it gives CAWSTGLVIDTQYF.

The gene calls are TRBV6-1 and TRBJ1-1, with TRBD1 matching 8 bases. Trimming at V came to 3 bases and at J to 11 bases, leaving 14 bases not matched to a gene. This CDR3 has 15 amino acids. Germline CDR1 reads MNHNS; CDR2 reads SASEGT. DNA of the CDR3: TGTGCCAGCAGTGACACTGGACAGGGACTTCGAAAGGCTTTCTTT. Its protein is CASSDTGQGLRKAFF.

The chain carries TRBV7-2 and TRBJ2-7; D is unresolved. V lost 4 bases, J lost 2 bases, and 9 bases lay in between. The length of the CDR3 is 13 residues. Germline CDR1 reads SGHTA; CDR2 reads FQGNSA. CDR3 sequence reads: CASSYITPYEQYF. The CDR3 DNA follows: TGTGCCAGCAGCTACATCACGCCCTACGAGCAGTACTTC.

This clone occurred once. CDR3 sequence (DNA): TGTGCCAGTAGCTTACTGACAGGGGGTCAAGAGACCCAGTACTTC. Its translation: CASSLLTGGQETQYF. The chain combines TRBV19 with TRBJ2-5; 9 bases line up with TRBD1. V was pared by 6 bases and J by 2 bases, with 7 bases of the junction left unmatched. Germline assignment: CDR1 LNHDA and CDR2 SQIVND (reference sequence). CDR3 size: 15 residues. The whole variable domain, remainder taken from reference TRBV19 and TRBJ2-5, is DGGITQSPKYLFRKEGQNVTLSCEQNLNHDAMYWYRQDPGQGLRLIYYSQIVNDFQKGDIAEGYSVSREKKESFPLTVTSAQKNPTAFYLCASSLLTGGQETQYFGPGTRLLVL.

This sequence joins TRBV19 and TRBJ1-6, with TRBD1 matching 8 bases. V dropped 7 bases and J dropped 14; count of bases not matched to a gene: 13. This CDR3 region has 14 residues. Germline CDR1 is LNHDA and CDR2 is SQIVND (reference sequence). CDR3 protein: CASTPGTGRSTLHF. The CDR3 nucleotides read TGTGCCAGTACTCCCGGGACAGGCCGCTCTACCCTCCACTTT.

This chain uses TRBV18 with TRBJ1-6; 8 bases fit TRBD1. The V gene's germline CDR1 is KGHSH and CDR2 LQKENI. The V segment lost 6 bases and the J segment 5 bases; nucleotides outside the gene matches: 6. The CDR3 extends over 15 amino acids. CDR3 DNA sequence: TGTGCCAGCTCGGGACAGGCGGGGGATAATTCACCCCTCCACTTT. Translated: CASSGQAGDNSPLHF.

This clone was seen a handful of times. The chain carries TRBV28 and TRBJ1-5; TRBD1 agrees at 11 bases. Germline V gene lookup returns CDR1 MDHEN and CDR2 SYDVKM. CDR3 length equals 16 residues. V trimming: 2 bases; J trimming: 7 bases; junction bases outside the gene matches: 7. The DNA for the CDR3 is TGTGCCAGCAGTTTAGCAGGACAGGGGGCAGGGCAGCCCCAGCATTTT. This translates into CASSLAGQGAGQPQHF.

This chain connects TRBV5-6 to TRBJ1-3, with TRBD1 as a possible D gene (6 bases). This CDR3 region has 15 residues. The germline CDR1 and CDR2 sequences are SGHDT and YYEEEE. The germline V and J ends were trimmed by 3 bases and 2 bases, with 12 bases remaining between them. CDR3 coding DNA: TGTGCCAGCAGCTATGACAGGTCCCCTGGAAACACCATATATTTT. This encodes CASSYDRSPGNTIYF.

The CDR3 sequence: CASSQEGRGRGETQYF. CDR3 coding DNA: TGCGCCAGCAGCCAAGAAGGGCGCGGGAGGGGCGAGACCCAGTACTTC. This chain uses TRBV4-3 with TRBJ2-5, with TRBD2 matching over 9 bases. Trimming took 0 bases from V and 5 from J; bases not matched to a gene: 7. The CDR3 consists of 16 residues. Looked up from germline, CDR1 is LGHNA and CDR2 is YSLEER.

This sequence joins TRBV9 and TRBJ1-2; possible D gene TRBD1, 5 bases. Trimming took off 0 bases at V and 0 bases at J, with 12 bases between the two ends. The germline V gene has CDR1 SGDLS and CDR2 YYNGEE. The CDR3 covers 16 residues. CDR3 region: CASSVATGGTNYGYTF. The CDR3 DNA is TGTGCCAGCAGCGTAGCTACGGGGGGTACTAACTATGGCTACACCTTC.

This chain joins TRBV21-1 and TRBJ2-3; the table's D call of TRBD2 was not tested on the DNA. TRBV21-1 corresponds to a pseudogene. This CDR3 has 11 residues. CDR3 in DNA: TGTGCCAGTACAGCGGTGGATACGCAGTATTTT. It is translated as CASTAVDTQYF.

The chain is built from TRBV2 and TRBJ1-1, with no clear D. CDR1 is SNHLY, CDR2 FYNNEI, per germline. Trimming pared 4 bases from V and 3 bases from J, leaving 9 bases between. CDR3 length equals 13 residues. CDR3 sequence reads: CASSGPADTEAFF. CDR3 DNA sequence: TGTGCCAGCAGTGGCCCAGCGGACACTGAAGCTTTCTTT.

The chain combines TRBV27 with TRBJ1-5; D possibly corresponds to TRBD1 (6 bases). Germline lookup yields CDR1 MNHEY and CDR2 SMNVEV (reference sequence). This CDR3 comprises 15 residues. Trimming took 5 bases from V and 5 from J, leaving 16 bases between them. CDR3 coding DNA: TGTGCCAGCAGTCCGACATGGGACACCCATCAGCCCCAGCATTTT. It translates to CASSPTWDTHQPQHF.

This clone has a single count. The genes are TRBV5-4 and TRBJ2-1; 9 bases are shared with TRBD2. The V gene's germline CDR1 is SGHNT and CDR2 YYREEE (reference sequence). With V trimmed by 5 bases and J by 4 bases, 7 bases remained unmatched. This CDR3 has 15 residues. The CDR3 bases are TGTGCCAGCAGTTTTATAGCGGGAGAGTACAATGAGCAGTTCTTC. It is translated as CASSFIAGEYNEQFF.